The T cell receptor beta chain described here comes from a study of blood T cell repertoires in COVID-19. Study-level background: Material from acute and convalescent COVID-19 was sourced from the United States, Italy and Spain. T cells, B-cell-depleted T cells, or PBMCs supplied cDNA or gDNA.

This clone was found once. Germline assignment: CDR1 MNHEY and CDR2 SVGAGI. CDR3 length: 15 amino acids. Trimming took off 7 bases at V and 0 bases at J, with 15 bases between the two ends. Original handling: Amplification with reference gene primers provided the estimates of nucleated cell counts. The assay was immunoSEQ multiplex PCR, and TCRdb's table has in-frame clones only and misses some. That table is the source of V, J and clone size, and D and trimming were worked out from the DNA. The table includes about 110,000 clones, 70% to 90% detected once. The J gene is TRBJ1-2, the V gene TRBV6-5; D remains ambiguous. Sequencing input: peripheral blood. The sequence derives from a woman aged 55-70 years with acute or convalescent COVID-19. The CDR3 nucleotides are TGTGCCAGCACCTCCAACCCCACACCTAACTATGGCTACACCTTC. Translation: CASTSNPTPNYGYTF.